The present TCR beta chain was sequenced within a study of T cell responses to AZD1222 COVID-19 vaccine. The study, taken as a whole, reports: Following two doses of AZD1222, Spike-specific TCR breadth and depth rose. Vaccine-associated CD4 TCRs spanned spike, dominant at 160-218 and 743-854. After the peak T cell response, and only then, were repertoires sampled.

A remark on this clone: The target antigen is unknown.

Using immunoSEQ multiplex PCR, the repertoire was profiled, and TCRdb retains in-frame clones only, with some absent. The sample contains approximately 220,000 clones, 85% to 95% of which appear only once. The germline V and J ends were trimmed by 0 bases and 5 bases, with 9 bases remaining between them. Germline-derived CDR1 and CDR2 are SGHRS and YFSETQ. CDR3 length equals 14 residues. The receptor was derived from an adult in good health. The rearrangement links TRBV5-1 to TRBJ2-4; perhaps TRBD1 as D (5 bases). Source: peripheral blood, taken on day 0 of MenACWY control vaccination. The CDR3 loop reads CASSLEQEENIQYF. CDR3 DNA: TGCGCCAGCAGCTTGGAACAGGAAGAAAACATTCAGTACTTC.